This TCR beta chain was identified during a study of cytomegalovirus exposure and HLA in healthy donors. Primers for the PCR totalled 60 Vbeta and 13 Jbeta. Assay: immunoSEQ multiplex PCR; the TCRdb copy retains only in-frame clones and omits some. The data show 90,000 to 120,000 clones, roughly three quarters seen once. Regarding this clone: Its specificity is not known.

CDR1 and CDR2 from the germline V gene are SNHLY and FYNNEI. Trimming at V came to 6 bases and at J to 6 bases, leaving 5 bases not matched to a gene. This CDR3 has 14 residues. Study-level results: Usually a TCR sequence was rare, but some public TCRs were found in many donors.

The gene calls are TRBV2 and TRBJ1-4; TRBD1 aligns across 9 bases. The sequence came from a woman aged 40 to 49 in good health and CMV-seronegative. Source material: PBMCs. The CDR3 is CASREGDRDEKLFF. The CDR3 DNA is TGTGCCAGCAGAGAGGGGGACAGGGATGAAAAACTGTTTTTT.